The clone carrying this T cell receptor (beta chain) has a handful of counts. The record originates from a study of beta chain features in type 1 diabetes. Trimming removed 3 bases from V and 4 bases from J, with 9 bases in between. Germline V gives CDR1 MDHEN, CDR2 SYDVKM. The CDR3 extends over 13 amino acids. What was sequenced were expressed TCRB transcripts, since all of the isolated RNA had been reverse transcribed. Profiled with immunoSEQ multiplex PCR; TCRdb holds only in-frame clones, not every one. Of fewer than 550,000 clones listed, over 10% are singletons. The receptor's source is a woman between 18 and 29 years old in good health. The chain uses TRBV28 and TRBJ2-5; D ambiguous. The material sequenced was naive CD4+ T cells from blood. DNA for the CDR3: TGTGCCAGCAGTTTGGCACTGCCAGAGACCCAGTACTTC. It is translated as CASSLALPETQYF. The full variable domain, with the rest looked up from reference TRBV28 and TRBJ2-5, is DVKVTQSSRYLVKRTGEKVFLECVQDMDHENMFWYRQDPGLGLRLIYFSYDVKMKEKGDIPEGYSVSREKKERFSLILESASTNQTSMYLCASSLALPETQYFGPGTRLLVL.